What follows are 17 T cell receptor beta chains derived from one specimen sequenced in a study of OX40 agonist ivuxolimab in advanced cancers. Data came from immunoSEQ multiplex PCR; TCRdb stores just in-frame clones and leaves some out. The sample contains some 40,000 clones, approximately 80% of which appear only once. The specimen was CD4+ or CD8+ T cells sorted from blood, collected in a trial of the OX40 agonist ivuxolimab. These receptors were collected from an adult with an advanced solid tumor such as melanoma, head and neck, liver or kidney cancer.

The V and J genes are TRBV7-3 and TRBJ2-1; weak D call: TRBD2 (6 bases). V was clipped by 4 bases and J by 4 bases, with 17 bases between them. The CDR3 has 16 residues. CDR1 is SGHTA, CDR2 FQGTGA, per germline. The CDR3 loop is CASSSRTGAAYNEQFF. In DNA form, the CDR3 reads TGTGCCAGCAGCTCTCGGACGGGAGCAGCATACAATGAGCAGTTCTTC.

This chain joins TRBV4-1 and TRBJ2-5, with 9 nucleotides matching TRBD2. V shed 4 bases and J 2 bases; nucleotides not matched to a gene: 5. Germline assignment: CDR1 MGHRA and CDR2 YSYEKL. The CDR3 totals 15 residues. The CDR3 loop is CASSLLREGQETQYF. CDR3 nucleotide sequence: TGCGCCAGCAGCCTTTTGCGGGAGGGACAAGAGACCCAGTACTTC.

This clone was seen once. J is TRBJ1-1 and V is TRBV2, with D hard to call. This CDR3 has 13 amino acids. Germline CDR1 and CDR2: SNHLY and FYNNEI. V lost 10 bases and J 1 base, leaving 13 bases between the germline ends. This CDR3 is CAKNGVPNTEAFF. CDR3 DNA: TGTGCCAAAAACGGGGTTCCGAACACTGAAGCTTTCTTT.

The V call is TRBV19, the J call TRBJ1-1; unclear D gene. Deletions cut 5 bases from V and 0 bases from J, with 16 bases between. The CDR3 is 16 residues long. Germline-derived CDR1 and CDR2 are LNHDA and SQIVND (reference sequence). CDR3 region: CASSHPEGALNTEAFF. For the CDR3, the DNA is TGTGCCAGTAGTCACCCGGAAGGTGCCTTGAACACTGAAGCTTTCTTT.

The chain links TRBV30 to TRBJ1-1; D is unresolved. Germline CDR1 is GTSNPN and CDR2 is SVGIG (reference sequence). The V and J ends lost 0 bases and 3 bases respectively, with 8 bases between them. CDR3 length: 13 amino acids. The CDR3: CAWSVRGHTEAFF. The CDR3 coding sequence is TGTGCCTGGAGTGTACGAGGGCACACTGAAGCTTTCTTT.

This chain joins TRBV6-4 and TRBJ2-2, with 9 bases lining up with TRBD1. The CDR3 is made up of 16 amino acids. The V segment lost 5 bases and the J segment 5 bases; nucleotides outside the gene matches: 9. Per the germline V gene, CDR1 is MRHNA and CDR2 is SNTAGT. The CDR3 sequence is CASSPRWGQGTGELFF. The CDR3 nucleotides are TGTGCCAGCAGTCCCAGGTGGGGACAGGGTACCGGGGAGCTGTTTTTT.

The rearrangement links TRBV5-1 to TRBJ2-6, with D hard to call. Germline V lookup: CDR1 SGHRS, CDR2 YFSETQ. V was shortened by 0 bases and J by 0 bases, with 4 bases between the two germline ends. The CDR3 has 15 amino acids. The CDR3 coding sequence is TGCGCCAGCAGCTTGGAGAGCTCTGGGGCCAACGTCCTGACTTTC. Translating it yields CASSLESSGANVLTF.

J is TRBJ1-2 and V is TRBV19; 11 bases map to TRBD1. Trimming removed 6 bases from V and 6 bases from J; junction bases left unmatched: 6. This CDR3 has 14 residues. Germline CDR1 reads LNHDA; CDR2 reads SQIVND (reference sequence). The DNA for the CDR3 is TGTGCCAGTAGCCCGGACAGGGGGCTAGATGGCTACACCTTC. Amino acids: CASSPDRGLDGYTF.

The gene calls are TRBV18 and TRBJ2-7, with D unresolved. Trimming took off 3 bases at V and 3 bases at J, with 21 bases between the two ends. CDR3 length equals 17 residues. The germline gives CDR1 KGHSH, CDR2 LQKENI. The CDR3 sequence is CASSPSIDNKGIYEQYF. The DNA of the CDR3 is TGTGCCAGCTCACCTTCCATCGACAACAAGGGCATCTACGAGCAGTACTTC.

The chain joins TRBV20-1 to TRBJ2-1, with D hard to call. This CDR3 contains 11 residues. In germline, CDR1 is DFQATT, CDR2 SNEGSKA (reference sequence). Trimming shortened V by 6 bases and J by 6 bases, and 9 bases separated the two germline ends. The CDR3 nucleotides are TGCAGTGCCACCTTGTTCAATGAGCAGTTCTTC. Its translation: CSATLFNEQFF.

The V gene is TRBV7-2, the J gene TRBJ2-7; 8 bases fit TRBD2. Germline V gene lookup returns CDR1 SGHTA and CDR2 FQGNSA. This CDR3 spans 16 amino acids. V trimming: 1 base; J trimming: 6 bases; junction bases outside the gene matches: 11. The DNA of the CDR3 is TGTGCCAGCAGCTTAGGGGCTAGCGGCCTAGCGGGCGAGCAGTACTTC. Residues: CASSLGASGLAGEQYF.

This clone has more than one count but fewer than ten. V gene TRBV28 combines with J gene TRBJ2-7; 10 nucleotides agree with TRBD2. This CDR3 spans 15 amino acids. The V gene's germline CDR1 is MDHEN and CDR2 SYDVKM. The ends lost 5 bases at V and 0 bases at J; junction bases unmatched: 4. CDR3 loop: CASSAGTSASYEQYF. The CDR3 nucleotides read TGTGCCAGCAGTGCCGGGACTAGCGCCTCCTACGAGCAGTACTTC.

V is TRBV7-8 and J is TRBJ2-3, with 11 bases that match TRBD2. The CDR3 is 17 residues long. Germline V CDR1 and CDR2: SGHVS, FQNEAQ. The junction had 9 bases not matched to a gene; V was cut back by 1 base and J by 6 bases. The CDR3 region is CASSLEVAGGPGDTQYF. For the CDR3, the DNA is TGTGCCAGCAGCTTAGAGGTAGCGGGAGGGCCCGGGGATACGCAGTATTTT. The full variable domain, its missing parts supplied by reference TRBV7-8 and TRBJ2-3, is GAGVSQSPRYKVAKRGQDVALRCDPISGHVSLFWYQQALGQGPEFLTYFQNEAQLDKSGLPSDRFFAERPEGSVSTLKIQRTQQEDSAVYLCASSLEVAGGPGDTQYFGPGTRLTVL.

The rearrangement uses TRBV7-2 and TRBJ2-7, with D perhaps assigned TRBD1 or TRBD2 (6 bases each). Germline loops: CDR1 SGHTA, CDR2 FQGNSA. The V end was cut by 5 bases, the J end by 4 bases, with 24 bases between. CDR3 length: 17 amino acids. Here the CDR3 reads CASSTYRARGGLYEQYF. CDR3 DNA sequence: TGTGCCAGCAGCACATACAGGGCCCGCGGAGGGCTGTACGAGCAGTACTTC.

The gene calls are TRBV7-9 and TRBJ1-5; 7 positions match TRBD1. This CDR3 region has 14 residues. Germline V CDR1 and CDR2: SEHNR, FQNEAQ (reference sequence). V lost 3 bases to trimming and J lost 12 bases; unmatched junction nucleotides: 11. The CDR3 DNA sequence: TGTGCCAGCAGCTTTGAGGAGGGGGCTCCGCTCCAGCATTTT. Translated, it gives CASSFEEGAPLQHF.

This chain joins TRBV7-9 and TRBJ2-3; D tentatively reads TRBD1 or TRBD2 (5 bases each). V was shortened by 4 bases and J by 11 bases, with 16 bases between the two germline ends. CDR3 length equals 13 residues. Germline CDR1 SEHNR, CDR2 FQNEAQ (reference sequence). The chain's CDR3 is CASSYRDLFRQYF. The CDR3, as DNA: TGTGCCAGCAGCTACCGGGACCTATTTAGGCAGTATTTT.

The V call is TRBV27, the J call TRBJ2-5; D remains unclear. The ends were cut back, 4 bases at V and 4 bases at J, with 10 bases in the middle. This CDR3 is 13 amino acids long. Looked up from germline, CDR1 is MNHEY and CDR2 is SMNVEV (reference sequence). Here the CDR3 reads CASSSWGRETQYF. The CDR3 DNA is TGTGCCAGCAGTTCCTGGGGTCGAGAGACCCAGTACTTC.